This T cell receptor (beta chain) derives from a study of neurological immune-mediated disorders. This clonotype has ten or more counts. The time point is: longitudinal time-point 1 (baseline). Each CDR3 protein gets one entry after TCRdb re-called the 5' RACE reads with MiXCR. The profile shows tens of thousands of distinct CDR3 sequences, roughly a tenth of them singletons. The germline V gene encodes CDR1 SGHDN and CDR2 FVKESK. The CDR3 extends over 15 amino acids. V dropped 4 bases and J dropped 1 base, with 13 bases sitting between them. Sequencing was carried out using PBMCs. This sequence joins TRBV14 and TRBJ1-1, with a possible D match to TRBD1 (6 bases). The source of this sequence is a male donor with HTLV-1-associated myelopathy (HAM/TSP). The CDR3, as DNA: TGTGCCAGCAGCCTGCTGGGGGGCGGGAACACTGAAGCTTTCTTT. This codes for CASSLLGGGNTEAFF. Combining the CDR3 with reference TRBV14 and TRBJ1-1 gives the whole variable domain EAGVTQFPSHSVIEKGQTVTLRCDPISGHDNLYWYRRVMGKEIKFLLHFVKESKQDESGMPNNRFLAERTGGTYSTLKVQPAELEDSGVYFCASSLLGGGNTEAFFGQGTRLTVV.